This is a list of T cell receptor beta chains from one sample in a study of control samples from healthy donors and cancer patients. TCRdb keeps only in-frame clones here, not all; method: immunoSEQ multiplex PCR. The profile shows about 80,000 clones, about 89% of them singletons. Sequencing was done on a sample of blood. The receptors come from a woman between 55 and 75 years old in good health. Both conserved end residues are part of each CDR3. A D gene is named only where the DNA matches it firmly.

V gene,CDR3 length,D gene,J gene,CDR3 protein,CDR3 DNA
TRBV4-3,20,NA,TRBJ1-1,CASSQDLIYRAKGGNTEAFF,TGCGCCAGCAGCCAAGATTTGATTTATAGGGCAAAAGGGGGAAACACTGAAGCTTTCTTT
TRBV9,14,NA,TRBJ1-3,CASSPRSSGNTIYF,TGTGCCAGCAGCCCACGGAGCTCTGGAAACACCATATATTTT
TRBV7-9,15,NA,TRBJ2-2,CASSLAQPNTGELFF,TGTGCCAGCAGCTTAGCACAGCCGAACACCGGGGAGCTGTTTTTT
TRBV18,15,NA,TRBJ1-5,CASSASGGGNQPQHF,TGTGCCAGCTCGGCCTCGGGGGGAGGGAATCAGCCCCAGCATTTT
TRBV5-4,15,NA,TRBJ1-2,CASSLFGAGNYGYTF,TGTGCCAGCAGCTTGTTTGGGGCAGGGAACTATGGCTACACCTTC
TRBV7-2,16,NA,TRBJ1-3,CASSPHGRGTGNTIYF,TGTGCCAGCAGCCCGCATGGCAGGGGAACTGGAAACACCATATATTTT
TRBV6-2/TRBV6-3,15,TRBD2,TRBJ2-7,CASSAPTGGPYEQYF,TGTGCCAGCAGTGCGCCCACGGGAGGACCCTACGAGCAGTACTTC
TRBV6-6,15,TRBD1,TRBJ2-1,CASSPDRGPYNEQFF,TGTGCCAGCAGTCCTGACAGGGGCCCCTACAATGAGCAGTTCTTC
TRBV4-2,15,NA,TRBJ1-4,CASSPTGGRGEKLFF,TGTGCCAGCAGCCCGACGGGGGGGAGAGGTGAAAAACTGTTTTTT
TRBV28,14,NA,TRBJ1-4,CASSRPPQSEKLFF,TGTGCCAGCAGCCGGCCCCCTCAGAGTGAAAAACTGTTTTTT